The sequence of this T cell receptor beta chain was determined in a study of cytomegalovirus exposure and HLA in healthy donors (dated by TCRdb to 2017 to 2019). For the wider study: In an earlier analysis of several hundred of the donors, under 300 Gb of sequence data and 90 million to 120 million unique TCR beta sequences from about 179 million T cells were reported. Approximately 300 gigabases of sequencing data and tens of millions of unique TCR sequences were included in an early release covering 500 to 750 HLA-typed donors. Of the roughly 420 genotyped donors, less than 90% were placed in the genetic ancestry cluster associated with self-reported Caucasian donors. The study was designed to test whether signatures of past pathogen exposure could be identified by cataloging public T cell receptors. The T cell repertoires of several hundred subjects were profiled by immunosequencing and related to cytomegalovirus serostatus. In addition to the first cohort of 666 subjects, a separate validation cohort of 130 or so different subjects was used. To predict cytomegalovirus infection status, the study brought together high-throughput TCR immunosequencing, statistical association of individual TCRs with disease status, and machine learning. A later analysis re-analyzed previously published TCR beta repertoires from 550 to 700 donors and added high-resolution HLA genotyping to study TCR occurrence patterns. The later analysis used no new phenotypic data to find candidate immune exposures, relying instead on TCR beta sequences and their occurrence across donors. An earlier analysis of 587 of the donors applied high-throughput TCR beta sequencing to assess whether each TCR beta V gene segment acted as functional or pseudogenic. Alongside the repertoire data, information on donor age, sex, ethnicity and CMV serostatus was compiled. A later genetic analysis used genome-wide SNP genotypes for about 55% of the 666 donors, treating that subset as a discovery cohort. Every repertoire in the discovery cohort had been generated on one and the same sequencing platform. Class I and class II HLA loci were covered by the typing at four-digit resolution. Typing coverage differed by locus: A, B, C, DRB1 and DQB1 were typed in roughly 620-640 donors, DQA1 in about 550, DPA1 in approximately 610, and DPB1 in around 440. A handful of DR-DQ haplotypes were handled as single units for association and clustering because linkage in the cohort was strong. Across roughly 420 genotyped donors of the cohort, an average of about 200,000 unique TCR beta nucleotide sequences per donor were sequenced, and 15% to 20% of those sequences were non-productive. What the work shows at the level of the full study, not this receptor alone: Because the 87-base-pair reads could not distinguish some IMGT-functional V segments, including TRBV6-2 and TRBV6-3, those segments were excluded. Presence/absence analyses assumed roughly uniform sequencing depth across donors, an assumption that may not hold. Three of the identified cytomegalovirus-associated TCR beta chains were confirmed in vitro to be specific for cytomegalovirus antigens. Strong co-occurrence of HLA alleles, especially DR and DQ, made assigning TCR associations to individual alleles difficult. In the study, about 150 TCR beta chains were listed as associated with cytomegalovirus. An earlier analysis of some 590 of the donors showed that most TCR beta V segments appeared in productive rearrangements either about 87% or about 30% of the time, which broadly matched IMGT annotations. The authors suggested that the approach could potentially be generalized to other disease states and immunological phenotypes. Because HLA typing was unavailable for some donors at each locus, only the typed subset was used in association tests. The classifier was reported to diagnose cytomegalovirus status with high specificity and sensitivity in both the original and validation cohorts. An association between a missense DCLRE1C variant and V-gene and J-gene trimming of TCR beta chains was found in a later genetic analysis and replicated in an independent cohort. A later analysis reported that several top co-occurrence clusters appeared linked to parvovirus B19, influenza, CMV and Epstein-Barr virus. A later analysis found that HLA-associated TCR beta chains were more clonally expanded and had lower generation probabilities than equally common non-associated chains. A further reported finding was that TCR beta sequences accurately predicted the HLA-A and HLA-B alleles for most subjects in the first cohort. A group of highly shared sequence variants was considered likely to be a technical artifact of the sequencing pipeline. The earlier analysis of 587 of the donors excluded approximately 15 rarely observed V segments, including chromosome 9 orphons, because counts were too low. In a later genetic analysis, fewer N-insertions in productive TCRs were reported among donors in an Asian-associated ancestry cluster than the approximately 710-donor mean. Specific HLA alleles were associated with around 18,000 TCR beta sequences at a false discovery rate of 0.05 in a later analysis. In a later analysis, the rate of TCR association differed among HLA loci, with DRB1 alleles having the most associated TCRs and HLA-C alleles having the fewest. For the cohort, immune exposure information was limited to CMV serostatus. Most TCR sequences were seen in very few donors, while some public TCRs were found in many individuals. Linkage disequilibrium might explain the correlated functional status among segregating V segments, but an unknown experimental factor could not be ruled out. Most CMV-associated TCR beta chains appeared to be HLA-restricted in a later analysis, and the HLA associations seemed to be driven largely by CMV exposure. Only TCR beta chains were sequenced in this cohort, and the absence of alpha or paired-chain data limited detectable features.

Looking up the germline V gene yields CDR1 MDHEN and CDR2 SYDVKM. From its cysteine to its phenylalanine, the CDR3 spans 14 amino acids. Only CDR3 DNA is held: 42 bases, read in frame from base 1. For this chain, trimming is 6 bases at the V end and 9 bases at the J end, and the number of junction bases without a gene match is 9. Receptor amplification or capture employed the immunoSEQ multiplex PCR assay. The multiplex PCR relied on a mix of 60 forward primers for TCR Vbeta segments and 13 reverse primers for TCR Jbeta segments. The CDR3 region of rearranged TCR beta genes was amplified from genomic DNA by a multiplex PCR assay. The amplified TCR beta libraries were sequenced on the Illumina HiSeq System as 87-base-pair reads. The published analysis was carried out like this. In a later analysis, approximately 74 million unique TCR beta chains were counted across the 500 to 850 repertoires, and roughly 11 million of these chains were shared by at least two donors. Raw reads were error-corrected and collapsed into unique sequences by a nearest-neighbor algorithm in which closely related sequences were merged to remove PCR and sequencing errors. To assign V, D and J gene segments, CDR3 sequences were aligned to IMGT reference sequences. For a sequence to be retained, a match of at least six nucleotides to both a V gene segment and a J gene segment was required. Rearrangements were classified as productive when the CDR3 lacked stop codons and remained in frame with V and J, and all other rearrangements were classified as non-productive. CDR3 was defined by IMGT convention, running from the second conserved V-encoded cysteine to the conserved J-encoded phenylalanine. The earlier analysis of roughly 590 of the donors excluded sequences that lacked an unambiguous match to a single V gene segment. An earlier analysis of some 610 of the donors called V segments functional above 56.7% productive rearrangements and segregating when the between-donor standard deviation exceeded 5%. To diagnose cytomegalovirus status from the catalog of TCR beta chain sequences, a statistical classification framework was built. A later analysis assigned V and J genes by comparing TCR nucleotide sequences with IMGT/GENE-DB human TR gene sequences. In a later analysis, CDR3 sequences and most-parsimonious VDJ recombination scenarios were assigned using the TCRdist pipeline. In a later analysis, each TCR beta chain was defined by its CDR3 amino acid sequence together with its V-gene family, and reads without a unique V-gene family were excluded. A later analysis removed 550 to 700 highly shared, low-generation-probability nucleotide sequences to deal with suspected cross-contamination and a sequencing artifact. In a later analysis, a clonal expansion index for each public chain was calculated from normalized within-repertoire ranks of inferred template counts. A later analysis computed generation probabilities with a VDJ recombination model fitted to out-of-frame rearrangements, and checked the results against IGoR. Hypergeometric tests were used in a later analysis to score TCR-TCR, TCR-HLA and TCR-CMV co-occurrence, with a repertoire-size bias correction applied to the TCR pairs. False discovery rates were estimated in a later analysis by permuting HLA or CMV assignments 20 times. In a later analysis, co-occurring TCRs were grouped using DBSCAN, and TCRdist sequence similarity was added for clustering within HLA-allele-positive subsets. For co-occurrence clustering, repertoires with fewer than 30,000 or more than 120,000 public chains were excluded, along with about five repertoires with anomalous nucleotide sharing. This immuneACCESS table, as held by TCRdb, lists in-frame sequences with V and J called but not all clones. Of the missing ones, under half trace to an unresolved V gene in checked studies; the others have no known cause. V and J calls and clone size come straight from that table; D and trimming were deduced from the DNA. Recorded for this sample are around 300,000 clones; almost 85% of them occurred a single time. Of the sample, about 2% is held by the ten largest clones.

In total, about 650 healthy bone marrow donors made up the cohort. At the time of sampling, every cohort member was nominally healthy, though immune exposures that went unrecorded were likely present. The donor tested CMV seropositive, placing the donor among the roughly 300 seropositive members of the cohort. A peripheral blood sample was provided by each donor, and peripheral blood mononuclear cells were used for TCR beta sequencing. Genomic DNA extraction from the blood cell samples was performed with the Qiagen DNeasy Blood Extraction Kit. Turning to this clone: Its antigen remains unidentified. Per-base qualities were not stored, and no clone one base away is much larger.

This TCR derives from a woman between 40 and 55 years old in good health and CMV-seropositive. What was sequenced was PBMCs. Rearrangement joined TRBV28 to TRBJ1-5; 9 middle bases align to TRBD1. The CDR3 protein is CASRPPGQGSPQHF. The DNA sequence is given as TGTGCCAGCAGACCCCCGGGACAGGGTTCGCCCCAGCATTTT.